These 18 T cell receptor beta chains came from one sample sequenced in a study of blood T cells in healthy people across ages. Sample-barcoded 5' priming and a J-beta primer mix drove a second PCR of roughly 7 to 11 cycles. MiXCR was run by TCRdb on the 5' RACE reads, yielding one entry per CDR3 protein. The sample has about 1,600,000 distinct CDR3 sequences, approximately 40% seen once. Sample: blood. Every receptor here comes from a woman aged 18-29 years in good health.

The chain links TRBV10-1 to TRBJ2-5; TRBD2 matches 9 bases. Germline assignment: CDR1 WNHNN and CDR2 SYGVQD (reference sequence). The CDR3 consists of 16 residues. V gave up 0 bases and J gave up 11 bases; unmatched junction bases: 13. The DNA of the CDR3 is TGCGCCAGCAGTGAGTCGAGCGGGGGGTCCGACAATGAGCAGTACTTC. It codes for CASSESSGGSDNEQYF.

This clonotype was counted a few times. The CDR3: CARGGPALDEQYF. Here the CDR3 DNA reads TGTGCCAGGGGGGGACCGGCTCTGGACGAGCAGTACTTC. The rearrangement uses TRBV21-1 and TRBJ2-7; the DNA was not used to check the table's D call, TRBD1. TRBV21-1 corresponds to a pseudogene. The CDR3 is 13 residues long.

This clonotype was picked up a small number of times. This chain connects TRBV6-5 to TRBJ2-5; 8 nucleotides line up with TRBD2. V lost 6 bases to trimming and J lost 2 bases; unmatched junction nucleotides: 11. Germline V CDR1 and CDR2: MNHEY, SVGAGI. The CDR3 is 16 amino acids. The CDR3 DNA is TGTGCCAGCAGCCCCGGGACTAGTGGTCCTCAAGAGACCCAGTACTTC. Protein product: CASSPGTSGPQETQYF.

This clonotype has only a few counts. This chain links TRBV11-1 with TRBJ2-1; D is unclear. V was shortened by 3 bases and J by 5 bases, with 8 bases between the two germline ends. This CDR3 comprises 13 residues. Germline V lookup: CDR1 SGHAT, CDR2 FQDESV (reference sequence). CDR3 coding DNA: TGTGCCAGCAGCTTCTCGCTCGACAATGAGCAGTTCTTC. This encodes CASSFSLDNEQFF.

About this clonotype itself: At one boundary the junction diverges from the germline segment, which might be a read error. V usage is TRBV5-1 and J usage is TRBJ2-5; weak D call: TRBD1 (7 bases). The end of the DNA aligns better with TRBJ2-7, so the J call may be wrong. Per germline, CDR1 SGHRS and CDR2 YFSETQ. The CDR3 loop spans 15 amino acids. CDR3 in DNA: TGCGCCGGCAGCTTGAGGCCAGGGGGGACCTACGAGCAGTACTTC. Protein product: CAGSLRPGGTYEQYF.

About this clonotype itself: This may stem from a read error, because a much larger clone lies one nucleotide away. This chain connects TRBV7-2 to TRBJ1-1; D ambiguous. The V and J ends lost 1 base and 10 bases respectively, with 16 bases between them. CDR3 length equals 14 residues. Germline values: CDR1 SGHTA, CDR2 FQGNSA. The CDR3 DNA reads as TGTGCCAGCAGCTTAGGGGCGGTGGCCTCAGGAGCTTTCTTT. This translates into CASSLGAVASGAFF.

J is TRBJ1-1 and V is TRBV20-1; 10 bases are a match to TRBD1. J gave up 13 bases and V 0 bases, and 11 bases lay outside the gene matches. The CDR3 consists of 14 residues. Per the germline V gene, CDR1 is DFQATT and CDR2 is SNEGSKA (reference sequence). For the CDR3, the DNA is TGCAGTGCTAGAGAGACAGGGGGCATCGCGATGGGTTTCTTT. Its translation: CSARETGGIAMGFF.

CDR3 in amino acids: CASSRQSGVEAFF. In nucleotides, the CDR3 is TGTGCCAGCAGCAGACAGTCTGGTGTTGAAGCTTTCTTT. This chain connects TRBV12-3 or TRBV12-4 to TRBJ1-1; possibly TRBD1 for D (5 bases). The CDR3 has 13 residues. V dropped 6 bases and J dropped 7 bases, with 15 bases sitting between them.

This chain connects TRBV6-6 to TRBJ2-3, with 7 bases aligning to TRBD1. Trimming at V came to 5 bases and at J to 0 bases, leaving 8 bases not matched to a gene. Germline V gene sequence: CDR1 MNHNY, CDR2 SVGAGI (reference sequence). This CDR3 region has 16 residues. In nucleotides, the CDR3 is TGTGCCAGCAGTCACGGGACAGCTCTTAGCACAGATACGCAGTATTTT. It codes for CASSHGTALSTDTQYF.

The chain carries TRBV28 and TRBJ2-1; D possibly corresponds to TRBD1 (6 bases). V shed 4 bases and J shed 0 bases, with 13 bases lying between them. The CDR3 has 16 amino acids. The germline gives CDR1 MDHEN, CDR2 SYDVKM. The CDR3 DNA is TGTGCCAGCAGTTCCCCCGGGACACGCTCCTACAATGAGCAGTTCTTC. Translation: CASSSPGTRSYNEQFF.

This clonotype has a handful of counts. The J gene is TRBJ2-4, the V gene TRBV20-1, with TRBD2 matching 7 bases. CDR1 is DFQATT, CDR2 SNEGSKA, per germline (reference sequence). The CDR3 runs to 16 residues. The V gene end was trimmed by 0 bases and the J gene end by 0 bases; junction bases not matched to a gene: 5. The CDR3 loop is CSARDLAETAKNIQYF. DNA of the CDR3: TGCAGTGCTAGAGATCTAGCGGAGACAGCCAAAAACATTCAGTACTTC.

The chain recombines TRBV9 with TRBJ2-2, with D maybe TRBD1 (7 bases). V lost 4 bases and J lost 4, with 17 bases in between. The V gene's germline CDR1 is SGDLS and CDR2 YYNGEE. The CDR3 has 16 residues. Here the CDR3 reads CASSSRRDRTTGELFF. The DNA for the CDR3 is TGTGCCAGCAGCAGTAGGAGGGACAGAACCACCGGGGAGCTGTTTTTT.

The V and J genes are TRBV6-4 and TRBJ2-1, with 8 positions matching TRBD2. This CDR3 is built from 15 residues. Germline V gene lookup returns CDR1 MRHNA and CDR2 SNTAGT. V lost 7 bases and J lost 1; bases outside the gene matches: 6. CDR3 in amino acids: CASTKAGVSYNEQFF. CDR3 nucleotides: TGTGCCAGCACGAAAGCGGGGGTGTCCTACAATGAGCAGTTCTTC.

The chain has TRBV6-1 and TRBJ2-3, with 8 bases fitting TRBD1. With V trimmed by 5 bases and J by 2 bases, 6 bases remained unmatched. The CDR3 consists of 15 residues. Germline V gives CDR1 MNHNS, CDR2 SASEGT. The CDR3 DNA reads TGTGCCAGCAGTAGGGGGACAGGAATCACAGATACGCAGTATTTT. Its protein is CASSRGTGITDTQYF.

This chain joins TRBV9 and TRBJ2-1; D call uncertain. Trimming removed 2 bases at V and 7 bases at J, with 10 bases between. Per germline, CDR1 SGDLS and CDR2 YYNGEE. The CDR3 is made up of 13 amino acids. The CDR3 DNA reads TGTGCCAGCAGCGTGGGCAGCCCAAATGAGCAGTTCTTC. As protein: CASSVGSPNEQFF.

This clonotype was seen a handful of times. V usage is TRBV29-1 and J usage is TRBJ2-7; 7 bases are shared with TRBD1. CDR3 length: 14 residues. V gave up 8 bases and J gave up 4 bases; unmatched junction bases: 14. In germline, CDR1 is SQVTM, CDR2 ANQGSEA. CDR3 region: CSFTTGAGRYEQYF. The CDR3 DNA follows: TGCAGCTTTACAACAGGGGCAGGAAGATACGAGCAGTACTTC.

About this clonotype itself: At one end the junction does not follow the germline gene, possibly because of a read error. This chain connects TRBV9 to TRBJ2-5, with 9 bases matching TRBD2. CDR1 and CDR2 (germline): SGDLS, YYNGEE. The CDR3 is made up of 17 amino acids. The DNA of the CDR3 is TGTGCCAGCGGCGTAGGGGAGACTAGCGGTACTCAAGAGACCCAGTACTTC. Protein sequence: CASGVGETSGTQETQYF.

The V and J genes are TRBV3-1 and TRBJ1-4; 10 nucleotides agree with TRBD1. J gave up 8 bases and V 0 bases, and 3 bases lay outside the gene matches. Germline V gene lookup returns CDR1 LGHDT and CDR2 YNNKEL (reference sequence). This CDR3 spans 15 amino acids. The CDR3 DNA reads TGTGCCAGCAGCCAAGATCGGGACAGGGGCGAAAAACTGTTTTTT. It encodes CASSQDRDRGEKLFF.